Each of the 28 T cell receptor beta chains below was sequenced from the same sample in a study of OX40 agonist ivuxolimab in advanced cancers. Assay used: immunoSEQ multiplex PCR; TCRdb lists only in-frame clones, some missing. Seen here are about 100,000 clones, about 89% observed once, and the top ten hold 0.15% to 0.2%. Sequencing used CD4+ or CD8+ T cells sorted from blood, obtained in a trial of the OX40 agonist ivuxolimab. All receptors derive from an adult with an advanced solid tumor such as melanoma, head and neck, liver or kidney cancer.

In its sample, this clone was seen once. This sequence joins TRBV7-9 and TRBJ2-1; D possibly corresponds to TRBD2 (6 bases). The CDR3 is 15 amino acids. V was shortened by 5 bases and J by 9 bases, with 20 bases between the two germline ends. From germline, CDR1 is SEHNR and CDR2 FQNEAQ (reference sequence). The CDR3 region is CASSQAAGRGAEQFF. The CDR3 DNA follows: TGTGCCAGCAGCCAAGCGGCGGGGCGCGGGGCTGAGCAGTTCTTC.

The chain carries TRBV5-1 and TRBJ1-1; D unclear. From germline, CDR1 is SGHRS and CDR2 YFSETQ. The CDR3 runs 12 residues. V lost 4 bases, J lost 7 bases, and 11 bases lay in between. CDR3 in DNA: TGCGCCAGCAGCCGGGTTTCTGGTGAAGCTTTCTTT. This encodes CASSRVSGEAFF.

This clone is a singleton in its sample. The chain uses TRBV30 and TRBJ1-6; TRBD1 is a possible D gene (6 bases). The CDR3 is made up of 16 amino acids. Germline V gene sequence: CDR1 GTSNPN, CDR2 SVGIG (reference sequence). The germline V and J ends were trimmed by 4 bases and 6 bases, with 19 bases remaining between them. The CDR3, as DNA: TGTGCCTGGACACTGGCCAGGGGTATCGGTAATTCACCCCTCCACTTT. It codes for CAWTLARGIGNSPLHF. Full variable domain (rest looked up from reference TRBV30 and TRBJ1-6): SQTIHQWPATLVQPVGSPLSLECTVEGTSNPNLYWYRQAAGRGLQLLFYSVGIGQISSEVPQNLSASRPQDRQFILSSKKLLLSDSGFYLCAWTLARGIGNSPLHFGNGTRLTVT.

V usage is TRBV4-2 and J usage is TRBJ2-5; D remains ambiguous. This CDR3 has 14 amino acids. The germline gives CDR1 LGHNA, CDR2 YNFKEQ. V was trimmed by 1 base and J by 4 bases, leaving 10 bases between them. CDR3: CASSQASSGETQYF. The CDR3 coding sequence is TGTGCCAGCAGCCAAGCCAGTTCGGGAGAGACCCAGTACTTC.

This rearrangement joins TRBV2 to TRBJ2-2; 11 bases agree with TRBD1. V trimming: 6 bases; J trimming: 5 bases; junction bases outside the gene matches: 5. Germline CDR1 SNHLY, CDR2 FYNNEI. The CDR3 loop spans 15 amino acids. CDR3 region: CASRKGQGATGELFF. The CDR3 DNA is TGTGCCAGCAGGAAAGGACAGGGGGCGACCGGGGAGCTGTTTTTT.

CDR3 sequence reads: CASRTGGRGNTEAFF. Written as DNA, the CDR3 is TGTGCCAGTAGGACAGGGGGCAGAGGTAACACTGAAGCTTTCTTT. The J gene is TRBJ1-1, the V gene TRBV19; 10 bases match TRBD1. Trimming took 6 bases from V and 2 from J; bases not matched to a gene: 6. CDR3 length: 15 residues. Germline V lookup: CDR1 LNHDA, CDR2 SQIVND (reference sequence).

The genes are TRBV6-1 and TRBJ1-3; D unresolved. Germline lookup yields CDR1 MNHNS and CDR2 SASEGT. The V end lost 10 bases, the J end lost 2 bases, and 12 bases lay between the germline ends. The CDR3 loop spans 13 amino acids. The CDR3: CATEAPPGNTIYF. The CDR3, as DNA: TGTGCCACGGAAGCCCCACCTGGAAACACCATATATTTT.

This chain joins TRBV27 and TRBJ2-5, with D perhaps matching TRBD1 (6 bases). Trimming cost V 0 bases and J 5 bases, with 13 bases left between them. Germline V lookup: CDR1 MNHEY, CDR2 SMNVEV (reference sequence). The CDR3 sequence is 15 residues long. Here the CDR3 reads CASSLSPTGKETQYF. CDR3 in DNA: TGTGCCAGCAGTTTATCTCCCACAGGGAAGGAGACCCAGTACTTC.

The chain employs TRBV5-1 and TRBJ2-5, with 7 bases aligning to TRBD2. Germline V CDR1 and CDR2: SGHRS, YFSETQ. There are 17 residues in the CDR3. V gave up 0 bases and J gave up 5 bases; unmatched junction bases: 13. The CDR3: CASSLAGQPGGGETQYF. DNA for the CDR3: TGCGCCAGCAGCTTGGCCGGGCAGCCTGGGGGAGGGGAGACCCAGTACTTC. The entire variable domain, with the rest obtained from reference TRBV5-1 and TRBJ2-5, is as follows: KAGVTQTPRYLIKTRGQQVTLSCSPISGHRSVSWYQQTPGQGLQFLFEYFSETQRNKGNFPGRFSGRQFSNSRSEMNVSTLELGDSALYLCASSLAGQPGGGETQYFGPGTRLLVL.

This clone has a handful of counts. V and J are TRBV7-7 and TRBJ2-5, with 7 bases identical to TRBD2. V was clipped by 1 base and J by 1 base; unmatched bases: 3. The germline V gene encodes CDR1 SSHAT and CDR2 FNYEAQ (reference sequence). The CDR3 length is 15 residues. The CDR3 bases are TGTGCCAGCAGCTTAGGTCGGGGGGTCCAAGAGACCCAGTACTTC. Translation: CASSLGRGVQETQYF.

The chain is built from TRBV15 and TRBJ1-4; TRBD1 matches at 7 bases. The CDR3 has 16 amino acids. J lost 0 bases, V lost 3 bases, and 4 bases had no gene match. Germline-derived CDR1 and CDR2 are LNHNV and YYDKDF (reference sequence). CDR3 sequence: CATSRTDRATNEKLFF. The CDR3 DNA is TGTGCCACCAGCAGGACAGACAGGGCAACTAATGAAAAACTGTTTTTT.

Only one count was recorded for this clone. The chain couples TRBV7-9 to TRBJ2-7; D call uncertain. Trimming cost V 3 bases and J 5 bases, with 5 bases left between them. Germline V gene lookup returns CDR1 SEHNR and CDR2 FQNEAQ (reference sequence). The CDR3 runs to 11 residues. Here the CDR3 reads CASSFVHEQYF. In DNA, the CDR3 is TGTGCCAGCAGCTTTGTTCACGAGCAGTACTTC.

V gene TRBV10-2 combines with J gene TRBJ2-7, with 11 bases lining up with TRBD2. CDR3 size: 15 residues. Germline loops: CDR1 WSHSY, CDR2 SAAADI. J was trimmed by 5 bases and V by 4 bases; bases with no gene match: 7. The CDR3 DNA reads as TGCGCCAGCAGTGTACTGACTAGCGGGGTCGACGAGCAGTACTTC. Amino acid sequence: CASSVLTSGVDEQYF.

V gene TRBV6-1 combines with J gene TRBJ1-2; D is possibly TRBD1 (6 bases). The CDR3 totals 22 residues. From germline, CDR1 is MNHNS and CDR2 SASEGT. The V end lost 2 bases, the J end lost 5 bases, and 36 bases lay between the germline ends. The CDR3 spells CASSEYDWRSGEDSARLYGYTF. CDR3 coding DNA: TGTGCCAGCAGTGAATATGATTGGAGGTCTGGGGAGGACAGCGCACGATTATATGGCTACACCTTC.

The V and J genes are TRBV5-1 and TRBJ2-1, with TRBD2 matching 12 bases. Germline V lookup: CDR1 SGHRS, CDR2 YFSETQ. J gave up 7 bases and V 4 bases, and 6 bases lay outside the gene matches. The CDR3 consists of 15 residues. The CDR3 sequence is CASSVGLAGLNEQFF. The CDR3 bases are TGCGCCAGCAGCGTAGGACTAGCGGGATTAAATGAGCAGTTCTTC.

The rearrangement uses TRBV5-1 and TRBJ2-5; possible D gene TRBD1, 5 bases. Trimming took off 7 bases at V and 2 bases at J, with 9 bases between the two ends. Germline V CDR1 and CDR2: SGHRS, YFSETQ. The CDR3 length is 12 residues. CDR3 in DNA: TGCGCCAGCGCGCAGGGACAAGAGACCCAGTACTTC. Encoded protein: CASAQGQETQYF.

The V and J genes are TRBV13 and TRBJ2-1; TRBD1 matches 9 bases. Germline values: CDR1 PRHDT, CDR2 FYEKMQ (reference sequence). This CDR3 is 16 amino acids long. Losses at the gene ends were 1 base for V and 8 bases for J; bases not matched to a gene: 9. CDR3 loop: CASSLALGTGSHEQFF. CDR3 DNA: TGTGCCAGCAGCTTAGCTCTAGGGACAGGGTCCCATGAGCAGTTCTTC.

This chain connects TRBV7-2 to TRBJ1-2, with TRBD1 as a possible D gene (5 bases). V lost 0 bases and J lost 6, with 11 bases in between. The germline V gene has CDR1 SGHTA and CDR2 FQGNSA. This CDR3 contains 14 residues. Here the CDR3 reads CASSLAGREDGYTF. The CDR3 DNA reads TGTGCCAGCAGCTTAGCGGGCAGGGAGGATGGCTACACCTTC.

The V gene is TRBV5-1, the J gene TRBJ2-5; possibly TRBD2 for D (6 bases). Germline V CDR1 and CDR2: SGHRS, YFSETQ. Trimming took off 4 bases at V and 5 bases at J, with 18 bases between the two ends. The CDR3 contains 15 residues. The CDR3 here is CASSRLQTGVETQYF. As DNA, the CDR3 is TGCGCCAGCAGCCGACTCCAGACGGGGGTGGAGACCCAGTACTTC.

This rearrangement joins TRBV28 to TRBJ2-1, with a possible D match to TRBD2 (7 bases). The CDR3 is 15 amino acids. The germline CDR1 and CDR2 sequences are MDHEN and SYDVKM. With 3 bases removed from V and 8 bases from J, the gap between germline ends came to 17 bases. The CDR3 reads CASSLGGAGAHEQFF. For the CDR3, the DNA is TGTGCCAGCAGTTTGGGTGGGGCGGGGGCGCATGAGCAGTTCTTC.

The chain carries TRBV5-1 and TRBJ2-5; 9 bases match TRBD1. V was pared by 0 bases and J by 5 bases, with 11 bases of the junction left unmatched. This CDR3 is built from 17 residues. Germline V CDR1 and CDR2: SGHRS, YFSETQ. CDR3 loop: CASSLVIWTGEKETQYF. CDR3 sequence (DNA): TGCGCCAGCAGCTTGGTAATTTGGACAGGGGAAAAGGAGACCCAGTACTTC. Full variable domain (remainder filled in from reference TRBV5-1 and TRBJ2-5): KAGVTQTPRYLIKTRGQQVTLSCSPISGHRSVSWYQQTPGQGLQFLFEYFSETQRNKGNFPGRFSGRQFSNSRSEMNVSTLELGDSALYLCASSLVIWTGEKETQYFGPGTRLLVL.

The CDR3 reads CASSDLPGGYTF. DNA of the CDR3: TGTGCCAGCAGTGACCTCCCGGGGGGCTACACCTTC. The chain has TRBV2 and TRBJ1-2, with D hard to call. V was clipped by 3 bases and J by 8 bases, with 10 bases between them. Germline CDR1 SNHLY, CDR2 FYNNEI. The CDR3 is made up of 12 amino acids.

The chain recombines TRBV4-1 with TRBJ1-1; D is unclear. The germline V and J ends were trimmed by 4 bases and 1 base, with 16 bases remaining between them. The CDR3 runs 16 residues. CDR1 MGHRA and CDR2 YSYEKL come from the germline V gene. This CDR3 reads CASSRAGQGWNTEAFF. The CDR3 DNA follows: TGCGCCAGCAGCCGAGCCGGGCAAGGCTGGAACACTGAAGCTTTCTTT.

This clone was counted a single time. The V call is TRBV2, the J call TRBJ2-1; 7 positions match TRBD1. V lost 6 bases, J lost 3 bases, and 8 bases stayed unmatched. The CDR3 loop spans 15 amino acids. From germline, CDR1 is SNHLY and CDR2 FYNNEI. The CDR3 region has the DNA TGTGCCAGCAGAGAGAACAGGGGCTACTACAATGAGCAGTTCTTC. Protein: CASRENRGYYNEQFF.

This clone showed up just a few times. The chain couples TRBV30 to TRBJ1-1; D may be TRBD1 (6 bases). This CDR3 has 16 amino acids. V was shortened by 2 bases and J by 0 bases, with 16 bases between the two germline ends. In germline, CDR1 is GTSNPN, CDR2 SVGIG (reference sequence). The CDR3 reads CAWSSWGGPMNTEAFF. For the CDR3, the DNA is TGTGCCTGGAGTAGCTGGGGGGGGCCTATGAACACTGAAGCTTTCTTT.

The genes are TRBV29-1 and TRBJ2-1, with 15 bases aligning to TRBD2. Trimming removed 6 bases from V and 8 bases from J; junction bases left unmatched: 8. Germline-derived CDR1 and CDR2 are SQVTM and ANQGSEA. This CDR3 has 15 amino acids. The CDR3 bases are TGCAGCGTGGGACTAGCGGGGGGTAAACTCCATGAGCAGTTCTTC. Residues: CSVGLAGGKLHEQFF.

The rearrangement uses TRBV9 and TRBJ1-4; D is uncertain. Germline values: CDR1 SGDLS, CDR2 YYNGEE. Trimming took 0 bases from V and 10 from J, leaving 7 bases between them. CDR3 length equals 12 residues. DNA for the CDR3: TGTGCCAGCAGCGTAGGGTCGGGAAAACTGTTTTTT. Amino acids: CASSVGSGKLFF.

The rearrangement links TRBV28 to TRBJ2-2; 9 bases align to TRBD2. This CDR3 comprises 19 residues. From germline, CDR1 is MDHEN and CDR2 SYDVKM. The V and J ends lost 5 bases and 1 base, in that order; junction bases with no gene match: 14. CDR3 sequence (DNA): TGTGCCAGCAGTCCGTCCCCTTGGCGGGAGGGGGAGAACACCGGGGAGCTGTTTTTT. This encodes CASSPSPWREGENTGELFF.